These 5 T cell receptor beta chains came from one sample sequenced in a study of breast tumors, draining lymph nodes, adjacent tissues. TCRdb passed the multiplex PCR reads through MiXCR, listing each CDR3 protein once. The sample holds about 100,000 distinct CDR3 sequences; over 20% are singletons and the top ten take approximately 1.2%. Breast cancer patients provided tissue from their axillary draining lymph nodes. The sequencing input was axillary lymph node tissue. These receptors were taken from a female donor with breast cancer. Some clones in this sample may be carry-over from other donors' samples.

This chain uses TRBV5-6 with TRBJ2-4, with D tentatively TRBD2 (6 bases). The CDR3 length is 16 residues. Germline V gene data show CDR1 as SGHDT and CDR2 as YYEEEE. V shed 0 bases and J shed 3 bases, with 13 bases lying between them. The CDR3 is CASSLAGTPHKNIQYF. The DNA for the CDR3 is TGTGCCAGCAGCTTGGCCGGGACTCCACACAAAAACATTCAGTACTTC.

This clonotype was seen many times. The chain combines TRBV5-5 with TRBJ1-6; D remains ambiguous. The CDR3 contains 16 residues. The germline V gene encodes CDR1 SGHKS and CDR2 YYEKEE (reference sequence). V lost 2 bases and J 9 bases, leaving 18 bases between the germline ends. The CDR3, as DNA: TGTGCCAGCAGCTTCCACCCTGACCCAAACTCTTCACCCCTCCACTTT. As protein: CASSFHPDPNSSPLHF.

This clonotype was picked up many times. This sequence joins TRBV3-1 and TRBJ1-6, with TRBD1 identical over 8 bases. Germline assignment: CDR1 LGHDT and CDR2 YNNKEL (reference sequence). The J segment lost 9 bases and the V segment lost 1 base, leaving 11 bases of the junction unmatched. CDR3 length equals 17 residues. This chain's CDR3 is CASSQVSRGRSGSPLHF. The CDR3 bases are TGTGCCAGCAGCCAAGTAAGCAGGGGGCGTTCGGGTTCACCCCTCCACTTT.

The sample holds many counts of this clonotype. The chain uses TRBV6-1 and TRBJ2-7; 7 positions match TRBD2. The V gene end was trimmed by 6 bases and the J gene end by 6 bases; junction bases not matched to a gene: 11. Germline CDR1 reads MNHNS; CDR2 reads SASEGT. This CDR3 has 14 residues. As DNA, the CDR3 is TGTGCCAGCAGCGTATTCGGGGGGTTGGGCGAGCAGTACTTC. Residues: CASSVFGGLGEQYF.

This clonotype appeared many times. The CDR3: CASSDGGDVTQYF. DNA for the CDR3: TGTGCCAGCAGTGACGGGGGGGATGTGACCCAGTACTTC. The chain recombines TRBV2 with TRBJ2-5; 8 bases align to TRBD2. Trimming removed 3 bases from V and 7 bases from J; junction bases left unmatched: 4. Per germline, CDR1 SNHLY and CDR2 FYNNEI. This CDR3 spans 13 amino acids.